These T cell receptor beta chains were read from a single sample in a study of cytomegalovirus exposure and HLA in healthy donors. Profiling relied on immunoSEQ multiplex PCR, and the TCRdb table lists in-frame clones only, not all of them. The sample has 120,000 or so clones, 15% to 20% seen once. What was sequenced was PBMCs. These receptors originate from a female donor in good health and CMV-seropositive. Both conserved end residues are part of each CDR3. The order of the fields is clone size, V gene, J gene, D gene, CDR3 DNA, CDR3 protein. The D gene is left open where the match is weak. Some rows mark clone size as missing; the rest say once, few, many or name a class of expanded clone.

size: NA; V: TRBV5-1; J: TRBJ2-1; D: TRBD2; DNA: TGCGCCAGCAGCTTGCCCGTTACTAGCGGCAATGAGCAGTTCTTC; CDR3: CASSLPVTSGNEQFF
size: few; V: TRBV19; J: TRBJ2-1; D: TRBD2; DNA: TGTGCCAGTAGTAGGCTCAGGACTAGTTCCAATGAGCAGTTCTTC; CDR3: CASSRLRTSSNEQFF
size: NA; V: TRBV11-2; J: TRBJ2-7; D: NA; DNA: TGTGCCAGCAGCTTAGAGGGGGGGGCCATGAGGGAGCAGTACTTC; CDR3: CASSLEGGAMREQYF
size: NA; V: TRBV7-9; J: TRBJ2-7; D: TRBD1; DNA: TGTGCCAGCAGCTCCTCCCGGGACAGCTCCTACGAGCAGTACTTC; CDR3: CASSSSRDSSYEQYF
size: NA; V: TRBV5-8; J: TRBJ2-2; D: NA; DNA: TGTGCCAGCAGCTTACAGGGCCCCGGGGAGCTGTTTTTT; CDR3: CASSLQGPGELFF
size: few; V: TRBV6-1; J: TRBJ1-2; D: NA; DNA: TGTGCCAGCAATCTAGACAGCAACTATGGCTACACCTTC; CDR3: CASNLDSNYGYTF
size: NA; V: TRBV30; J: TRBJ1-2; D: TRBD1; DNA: TGTGCCTGGGACCGGGACAGCCCCAGGAGGGACTATGGCTACACCTTC; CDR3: CAWDRDSPRRDYGYTF
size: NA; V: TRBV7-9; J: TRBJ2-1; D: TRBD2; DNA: TGTGCCAGCAGCCACAGAACGGGAGGGAGCCAGAGCTCCTACAATGAGCAGTTCTTC; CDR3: CASSHRTGGSQSSYNEQFF
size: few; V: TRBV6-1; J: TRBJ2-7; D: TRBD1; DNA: TGTGCCAGCAGTGACGGACAGGCGACTGTACGGTACTTC; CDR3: CASSDGQATVRYF
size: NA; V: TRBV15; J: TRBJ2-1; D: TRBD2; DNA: TGTGCCACCAGCAAGGGCGGGAGGGCCTCCTACAATGAGCAGTTCTTC; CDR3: CATSKGGRASYNEQFF
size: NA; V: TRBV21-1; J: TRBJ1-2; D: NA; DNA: TGTGCCAGCAGCGTAGGACAGGTGCCACTATATAACTATGGCTACACCTTC; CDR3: CASSVGQVPLYNYGYTF
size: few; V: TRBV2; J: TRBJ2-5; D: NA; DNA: TGTGCCAGCAGTCCCGAAGAGACCCAGTACTTC; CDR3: CASSPEETQYF
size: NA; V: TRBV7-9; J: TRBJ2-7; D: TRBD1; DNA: TGTGCCAGCAGCTCGAATAGCGGGACAGGGGTTGTCTACGAGCAGTACTTC; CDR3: CASSSNSGTGVVYEQYF
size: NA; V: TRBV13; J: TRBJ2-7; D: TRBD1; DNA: TGTGCCAGCACCCTCCGCAGGGGGCTCTTCTACGAGCAGTACTTC; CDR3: CASTLRRGLFYEQYF
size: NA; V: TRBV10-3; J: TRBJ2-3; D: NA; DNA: TGTGCCATCAGTGGGGTCGGAGGCACGATTAGCACAGATACGCAGTATTTT; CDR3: CAISGVGGTISTDTQYF
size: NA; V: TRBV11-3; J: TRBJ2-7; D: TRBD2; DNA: TGTGCCAGCAGCCCACTAGCGCAATCAGGCTACGAGCAGTACTTC; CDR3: CASSPLAQSGYEQYF
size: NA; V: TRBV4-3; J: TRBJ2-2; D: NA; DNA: TGCGCCAGCAGCCAAGGGCGGCAGGGATTGTCGACCGGGGAGCTGTTTTTT; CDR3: CASSQGRQGLSTGELFF
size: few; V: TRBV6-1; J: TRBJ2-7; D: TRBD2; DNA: TGTGCCAGCAGTGAACTAGCGCTAGCGGGGCCCCTCGAGCAGTACTTC; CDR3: CASSELALAGPLEQYF
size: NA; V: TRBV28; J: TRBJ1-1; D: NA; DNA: TGTGCCAGCAGTTTAGTAGGGGGCACTGAAGCTTTCTTT; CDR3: CASSLVGGTEAFF
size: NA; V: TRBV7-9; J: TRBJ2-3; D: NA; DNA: TGTGCCAGCAGCTTCCGATCTGGCAGGGGCCGCACAGATACGCAGTATTTT; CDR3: CASSFRSGRGRTDTQYF
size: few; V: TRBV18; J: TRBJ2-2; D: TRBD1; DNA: TGTGCCAGCTCACCACCGAAGAGGGGGCAAAGCGGGGAGCTGTTTTTT; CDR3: CASSPPKRGQSGELFF
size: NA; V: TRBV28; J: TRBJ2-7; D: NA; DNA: TGTGCCAGCAGTGGACCCCCGAGGGTCGAGCAGTACTTC; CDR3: CASSGPPRVEQYF